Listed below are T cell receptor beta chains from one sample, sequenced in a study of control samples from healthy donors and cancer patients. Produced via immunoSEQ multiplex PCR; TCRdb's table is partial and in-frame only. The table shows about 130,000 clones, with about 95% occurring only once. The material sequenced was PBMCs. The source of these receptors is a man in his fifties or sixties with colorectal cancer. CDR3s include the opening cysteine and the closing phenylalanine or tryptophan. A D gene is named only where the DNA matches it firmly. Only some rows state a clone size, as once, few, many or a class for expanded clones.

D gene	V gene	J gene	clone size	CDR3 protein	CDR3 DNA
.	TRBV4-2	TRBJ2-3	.	CASSQERGAGTDTQYF	TGTGCCAGCAGCCAAGAAAGAGGGGCGGGAACAGATACGCAGTATTTT
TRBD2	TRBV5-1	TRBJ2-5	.	CASSFGASGGQETQYF	TGCGCCAGCAGCTTTGGGGCTAGCGGGGGCCAAGAGACCCAGTACTTC
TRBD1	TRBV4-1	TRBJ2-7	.	CASSQVRAGTEAYEQYF	TGCGCCAGCAGCCAAGTGCGGGCCGGGACAGAGGCCTACGAGCAGTACTTC
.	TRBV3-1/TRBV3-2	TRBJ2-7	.	CASSQGQGPYEQYF	TGTGCCAGCAGCCAAGGTCAGGGACCCTACGAGCAGTACTTC
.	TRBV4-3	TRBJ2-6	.	CASSHKTLSGANVLTF	TGCGCCAGCAGTCATAAGACCTTGTCTGGGGCCAACGTCCTGACTTTC
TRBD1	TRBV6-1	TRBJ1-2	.	CASSPTGVDGYTF	TGTGCCAGCAGTCCGACAGGGGTTGATGGCTACACCTTC
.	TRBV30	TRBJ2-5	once	CAWSSLEYQETQYF	TGTGCCTGGAGTTCGCTGGAGTACCAAGAGACCCAGTACTTC
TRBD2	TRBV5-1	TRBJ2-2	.	CASSFRSRGGPGELFF	TGCGCCAGCAGCTTTAGAAGCCGGGGGGGCCCCGGGGAGCTGTTTTTT
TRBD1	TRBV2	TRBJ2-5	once	CASSSGGAETQYF	TGTGCCAGCAGCTCAGGGGGTGCAGAGACCCAGTACTTC
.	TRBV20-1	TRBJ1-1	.	CSASQMNTEAFF	TGCAGTGCTAGTCAGATGAACACTGAAGCTTTCTTT
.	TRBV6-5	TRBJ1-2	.	CASTDGRFYGYTF	TGTGCCAGCACCGACGGCAGGTTCTATGGCTACACCTTC
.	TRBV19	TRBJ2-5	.	CASSLLTGRYQETQYF	TGTGCCAGTAGCCTCCTGACAGGGAGGTACCAAGAGACCCAGTACTTC
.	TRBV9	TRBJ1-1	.	CASSGPGSVTEAFF	TGTGCCAGCAGCGGTCCCGGGTCGGTCACTGAAGCTTTCTTT
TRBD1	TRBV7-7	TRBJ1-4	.	CASSLGAGGGEKLFF	TGTGCCAGCAGCTTAGGAGCAGGGGGCGGTGAAAAACTGTTTTTT
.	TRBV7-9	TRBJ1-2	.	CASSLPVYVGGENYGYTF	TGTGCCAGCAGCTTACCGGTTTATGTAGGGGGAGAAAACTATGGCTACACCTTC
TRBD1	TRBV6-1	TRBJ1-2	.	CASSERQGARGYTF	TGTGCCAGCAGTGAAAGACAGGGGGCGAGAGGCTACACCTTC
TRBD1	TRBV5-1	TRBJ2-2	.	CASSEQGAIGELFF	TGCGCCAGCAGTGAACAGGGGGCGATCGGGGAGCTGTTTTTT
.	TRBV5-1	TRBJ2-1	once	CASSFWDQYNEQFF	TGCGCCAGCAGCTTTTGGGATCAGTACAATGAGCAGTTCTTC
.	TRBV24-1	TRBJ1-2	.	CATCLEGNGYTF	TGTGCCACCTGCCTTGAGGGTAATGGCTACACCTTC
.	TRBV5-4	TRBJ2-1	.	CASSLINRDNEQFF	TGTGCCAGCAGCTTAATCAACAGAGACAATGAGCAGTTCTTC
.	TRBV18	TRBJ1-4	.	CASSPNGLIREKLFF	TGTGCCAGCTCACCAAACGGCCTAATTCGGGAAAAACTGTTTTTT
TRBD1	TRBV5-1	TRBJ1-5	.	CASSPGTGYSNQPQHF	TGCGCCAGCAGCCCCGGGACAGGATATAGCAATCAGCCCCAGCATTTT
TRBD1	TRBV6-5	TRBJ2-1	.	CASSHRDRGHYEQFF	TGTGCCAGCAGTCACCGGGACAGGGGGCATTATGAGCAGTTCTTC
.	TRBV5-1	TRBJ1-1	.	CASSIQGVRGTEAFF	TGCGCCAGCAGCATTCAAGGGGTGAGGGGCACTGAAGCTTTCTTT
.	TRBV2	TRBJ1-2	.	CASSEGVAVGGYTF	TGTGCCAGCAGTGAAGGGGTCGCAGTTGGAGGCTACACCTTC
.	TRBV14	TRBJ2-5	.	CASSQQKKEGETQYF	TGTGCCAGCAGCCAGCAAAAGAAGGAGGGAGAGACCCAGTACTTC
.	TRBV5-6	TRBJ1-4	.	CASSLLTGANEKLFF	TGTGCCAGCAGCCTATTAACCGGGGCGAATGAAAAACTGTTTTTT
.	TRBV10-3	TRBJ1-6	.	CAISESNGSPLHF	TGTGCCATCAGTGAGTCTAATGGTTCACCCCTCCACTTT